This T cell receptor (beta chain) was profiled in a study of identical twins. Notes on the study in general: Where out-of-frame alpha sequences were twin-shared, they showed excess low generation probability. Analyses based on zero insertions could be partly confounded by invariant MAIT and iNKT cells.

This CDR3 is 11 amino acids long. Per the germline V gene, CDR1 is SQVTM and CDR2 is ANQGSEA. The V gene lost 1 base and the J gene lost 6 bases, with 4 bases spanning the gap. In TCRdb, the 5' RACE reads were re-called with MiXCR into one record per CDR3 protein. The profile shows 500,000 to 600,000 distinct CDR3 sequences, less than 25% of them singletons. This clonotype was seen ten or more times. No antigen is known for it. The same data also contributed to another study, on T cells expressing NK-cell markers.

The rearrangement joins TRBV29-1 to TRBJ2-4; D gene ambiguous. The sequenced material came from CD4+ T cells sorted from blood. This TCR derives from a woman between 18 and 29 years old in good health. CDR3 nucleotides: TGCAGCGTTGAAGGCTCAAACATTCAGTACTTC. This codes for CSVEGSNIQYF.